This TCR beta chain is drawn from a study of cytomegalovirus exposure and HLA in healthy donors. Study-level findings and limits: Earlier analysis looked at TCR beta V segments, and most were productive about 90% or about 30% of the time. DRB1 showed the most TCR associations and HLA-C the fewest in a later analysis, as rates varied by HLA locus. Of the V segments, some could not be distinguished, including TRBV6-2 and TRBV6-3, and were excluded.

For this clone: Its antigen remains unidentified.

V was trimmed by 5 bases and J by 8 bases, leaving 25 bases between them. The CDR3 has 17 amino acids. Germline V gene sequence: CDR1 SGHAT, CDR2 FQNNGV. With 60 Vbeta and 13 Jbeta primers, the PCR was carried out. Clones were read by immunoSEQ multiplex PCR, and TCRdb kept only the in-frame ones, dropping some. In the table there are roughly 280,000 clones, roughly two thirds of which are singletons. The chain links TRBV11-2 to TRBJ2-1; a weak D match, TRBD2 (6 bases). The receptor was derived from a female donor in good health and CMV-seronegative. The sequenced material came from PBMCs. CDR3 in amino acids: CASSPTAGSLSMDEQFF. The CDR3 region has the DNA TGTGCCAGCAGCCCTACGGCGGGAAGTCTCAGCATGGATGAGCAGTTCTTC.